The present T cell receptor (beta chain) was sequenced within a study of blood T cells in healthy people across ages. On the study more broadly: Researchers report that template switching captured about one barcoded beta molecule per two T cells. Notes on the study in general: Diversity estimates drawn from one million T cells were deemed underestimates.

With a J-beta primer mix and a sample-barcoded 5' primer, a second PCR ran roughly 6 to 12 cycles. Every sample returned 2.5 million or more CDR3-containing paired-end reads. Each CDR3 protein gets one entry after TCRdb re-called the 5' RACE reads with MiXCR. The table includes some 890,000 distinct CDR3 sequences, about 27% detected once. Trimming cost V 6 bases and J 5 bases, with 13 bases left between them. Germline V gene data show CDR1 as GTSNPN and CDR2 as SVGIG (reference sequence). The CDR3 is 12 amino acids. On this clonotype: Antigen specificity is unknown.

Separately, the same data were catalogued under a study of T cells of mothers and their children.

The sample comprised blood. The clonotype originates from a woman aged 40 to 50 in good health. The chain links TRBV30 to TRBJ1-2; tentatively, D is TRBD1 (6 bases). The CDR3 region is CACWTDRYGYTF. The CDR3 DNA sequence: TGTGCCTGCTGGACAGACCGTTATGGCTACACCTTC.